The present entry profiles one T cell receptor (beta chain) with its context. Antigen specificity is unknown. The data are from a study of beta chain features in type 1 diabetes. General study points: Within each of all four CD4+ subsets, Type 1 diabetes patients had TCRB CDR3s that were moderately but significantly shorter.

V dropped 1 base and J dropped 1 base, with 10 bases sitting between them. Germline V gives CDR1 SGHTA, CDR2 FQGNSA. This CDR3 has 16 amino acids. What was sequenced were expressed TCRB transcripts, since all of the isolated RNA had been reverse transcribed. Some clones are missing from TCRdb's copy, which holds only in-frame ones; the method was immunoSEQ multiplex PCR. This table has hundreds of thousands of clones, 15% to 18% appearing once. The sequencing input was naive CD4+ T cells from blood. The source is a man aged 18 to 30 in good health. This chain joins TRBV7-2 and TRBJ2-2; D is unresolved. This chain's CDR3 is CASSLVGQLNTGELFF. CDR3 coding DNA: TGTGCCAGCAGCTTAGTCGGGCAGCTGAACACCGGGGAGCTGTTTTTT.